This T cell receptor (beta chain) comes out of a study of blood T cell repertoires in COVID-19. As for the study in general: Italy, Spain and the United States were the sources of the convalescent and acute COVID-19 samples. T cells, B-cell-depleted T cells, or PBMCs supplied cDNA or gDNA.

Original processing methods: Estimates of nucleated cell counts were drawn from the amplification of reference gene primers. Assay: immunoSEQ multiplex PCR; the TCRdb copy retains only in-frame clones and omits some. D and trimming come from the DNA, and the V and J calls and clone size come from that table. The sample yields a few hundred thousand clones, more than 75% seen once. Germline V CDR1 and CDR2: WSHSY, SAAADI. The CDR3 is 14 residues long. J was trimmed by 5 bases and V by 6 bases; bases with no gene match: 2. The chain carries TRBV10-2 and TRBJ2-3; 13 bases fit TRBD2. This sequence originates from a man aged 50 to 59 who had recovered from COVID-19. The specimen sequenced was peripheral blood. Here the CDR3 DNA reads TGCGCCAGCAGACTAGCGGGAGGGCAAGATACGCAGTATTTT. This sequence encodes CASRLAGGQDTQYF.